This TCR beta chain was observed in a study of CD4 T cells in relation to SARS-CoV-2 and coronaviruses listed by TCRdb under 2021. For the wider study: In the ViraFEST assay, PBMCs were grown with antigen for 10 to 11 days, and TCR beta CDR3s were then sequenced to identify antigen-specific clonal expansions. The full convalescent cohort of approximately 13 patients had a median age of about 40 years, ranging from about 20 to 75 years. The roughly twelve convalescent patients included 8 males and 4 females; two subjects were Hispanic. Shared crossreactive spike epitopes were mapped to their HLA restriction using patient-derived lymphoblastoid cell lines. At the level of individual TCR clonotypes, the study evaluated whether memory CD4+ T cells crossreact between the spike proteins of SARS-CoV-2 and those of common cold coronaviruses. The Adaptive Biotechnologies TCR-sequencing kit was used to sequence samples from a few pre-COVID donors and the naive versus memory experiments, while other data came from Illumina-based sequencing. A different, Illumina-based TCR-beta assay was used to sequence expansion assays from other donors in the study.

CEF-cultured naive and memory CD4+ T cell DNA received survey-level immunoSEQ TCR-beta sequencing. Processing in the source paper ran as follows. During preprocessing, nonproductive sequences were discarded, as were any CDR3s that did not begin with C, did not end with F or W, or were shorter than 7 amino acids. Antigen-specific clonotypes were called with the MANAFEST web app, based on expansion relative to reference and other culture wells. A clone counted as positive if significantly expanded in 2 of 3 replicate wells versus the reference culture at FDR below 0.05. To be called positive, a clone also had to show significant expansion compared with every other tandem well and an odds ratio greater than 5. Cultured and uncultured naive and memory CD4+ repertoires were searched for CDR3s previously identified as spike- and CEF-reactive. After three terminal residues were trimmed from each end, CDR3 homology was quantified as pairwise Levenshtein distance using the stringdist R package. Not all clones reach the TCRdb copy of this immuneACCESS table, which keeps in-frame sequences only. Checked studies attribute under half of the gap to unresolved V genes and leave the rest unexplained. That table furnishes V, J and clone size, whereas the DNA furnished D and trimming. The sample table records about 36,000 clones; approximately 80% of these occur just once. The ten largest make up 20% of the sample.

Comments on this clone: The antigen it recognizes is unknown. Base qualities are not at hand, and no much larger clone is one base apart.

The CDR3 sequence holds 16 residues, the cysteine and phenylalanine included. The kept DNA is CDR3 alone, 48 bases in frame from the first base. CDR1 SGHRS and CDR2 YFSETQ were looked up in the germline V gene. Deletion took 0 bases off V and 0 bases off J, with a span of 10 bases between the germline ends. Study-wide findings and limitations: Sequencing naive versus memory cells indicated that the assay picks up memory recall responses, not primary responses primed during culture. In roughly 70% of donors, memory CD4+ clonotypes turned up that crossrecognized SARS-CoV-2 and at least one common cold coronavirus spike. Because no donor provided both pre-pandemic and post-infection samples, tracing the source of pre-existing responses was limited. Since the crossreactivity analysis centred on spike protein, crossreactivity against other viral proteins was not assessed. The study was limited by small numbers of patients and tested TCRs. Crossreactive clones showed significantly weaker SARS-CoV-2-driven expansion than monoreactive clones, consistent with antigenic imprinting.

Naive and memory CD4+ T cells were separated from cryopreserved PBMCs through CD4 enrichment, which was followed by EasySep naive CD4+ T cell enrichment. For around 9 days, roughly 100,000 sorted naive or memory CD4+ T cells were cultured together with CEF peptides and T cell-depleted PBMCs at a 1:1 ratio. In general, every peptide culture condition was set up in three replicate wells. Ficoll-Paque PLUS gradient centrifugation was used to isolate PBMCs from leukapheresis product or whole blood. The PBMCs went either fresh into the expansion assay or into cryopreservation at -140 degrees C. The QIAamp Micro DNA Kit was used to extract genomic DNA from the CD4+ T cells.

The sequence came from an adult with COVID-19. Sequenced material: memory CD4+ T cells from PBMCs, cultured in vitro. What the cell subset or site label conveys for this sample: memory (non-naive) CD4+ T cells. Recombination joined TRBV5-1 with TRBJ2-1; a weak D assignment points to TRBD1 (6 bases agree). In nucleotide form, the sequence is TGCGCCAGCAGCTTGGCTACAGGGAGCTCCTACAATGAGCAGTTCTTC. It encodes CASSLATGSSYNEQFF.